This T cell receptor (beta chain) was captured in a study of blood T cell repertoires in COVID-19. Looking at the study overall: Samples representing acute and convalescent COVID-19 were sourced from the United States, Italy and Spain. The analysed material was cDNA or gDNA that came from T cells, B-cell-depleted T cells, or PBMCs.

In the source study's methods: Reference gene primer amplification in the assay estimated nucleated cell counts. The repertoire was sequenced with immunoSEQ multiplex PCR; TCRdb's copy has only in-frame clones and lacks some. V and J calls and clone size come straight from that table; D and trimming were deduced from the DNA. The data hold 55,000 to 75,000 clones, with approximately 79% observed a single time. Trimming removed 6 bases from V and 0 bases from J, with 12 bases in between. CDR1 is MNHEY, CDR2 SVGEGT, per germline. The CDR3 has 15 residues. The source of this sequence is a man between 60 and 70 years old with acute or convalescent COVID-19. The V call is TRBV6-2 or TRBV6-3, the J call TRBJ2-1, with TRBD1 as a possible D gene (6 bases). The sample taken for sequencing was peripheral blood. The CDR3 loop reads CASSKGESSYNEQFF. The CDR3 DNA sequence: TGTGCCAGCAGCAAGGGGGAGAGCTCCTACAATGAGCAGTTCTTC.